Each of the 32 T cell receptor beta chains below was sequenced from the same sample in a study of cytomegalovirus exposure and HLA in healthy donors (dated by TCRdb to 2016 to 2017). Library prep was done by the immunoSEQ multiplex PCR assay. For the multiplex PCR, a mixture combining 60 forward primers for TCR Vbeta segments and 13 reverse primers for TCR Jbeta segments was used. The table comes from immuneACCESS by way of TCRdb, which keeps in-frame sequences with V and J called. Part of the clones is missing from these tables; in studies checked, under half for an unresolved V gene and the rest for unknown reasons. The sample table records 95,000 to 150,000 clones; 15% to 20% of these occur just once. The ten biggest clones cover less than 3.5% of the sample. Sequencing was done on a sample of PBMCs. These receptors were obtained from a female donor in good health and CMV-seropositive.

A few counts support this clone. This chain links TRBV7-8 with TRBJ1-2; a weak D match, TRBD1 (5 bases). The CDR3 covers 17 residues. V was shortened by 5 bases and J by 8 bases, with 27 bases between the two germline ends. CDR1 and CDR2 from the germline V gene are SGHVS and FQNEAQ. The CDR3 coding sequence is TGTGCCAGCAGCCGACAAATCGGTGCGGGGCGGGCGGGCGGCTACACCTTC. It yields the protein CASSRQIGAGRAGGYTF.

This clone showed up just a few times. The CDR3 is CASSQDPVLAGVGTDTQYF. The CDR3 DNA is TGCGCCAGCAGCCAAGACCCCGTACTAGCGGGAGTCGGAACAGATACGCAGTATTTT. The chain couples TRBV4-3 to TRBJ2-3; 11 bases are shared with TRBD2. Germline V lookup: CDR1 LGHNA, CDR2 YSLEER. The junction had 11 bases not matched to a gene; V was cut back by 0 bases and J by 3 bases. This CDR3 spans 19 amino acids.

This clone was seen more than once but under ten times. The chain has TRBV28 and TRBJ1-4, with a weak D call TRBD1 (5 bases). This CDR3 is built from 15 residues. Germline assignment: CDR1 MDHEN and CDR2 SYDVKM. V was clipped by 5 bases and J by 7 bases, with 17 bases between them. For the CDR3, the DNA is TGTGCCAGCAGTGTACCTGGGGCTCGTTTTGAAAAACTGTTTTTT. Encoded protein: CASSVPGARFEKLFF.

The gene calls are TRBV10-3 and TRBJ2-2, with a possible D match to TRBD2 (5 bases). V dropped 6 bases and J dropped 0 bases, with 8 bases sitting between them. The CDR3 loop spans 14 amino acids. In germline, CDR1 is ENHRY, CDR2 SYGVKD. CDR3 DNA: TGTGCCATCAGCCGGGAACCGAACACCGGGGAGCTGTTTTTT. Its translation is CAISREPNTGELFF.

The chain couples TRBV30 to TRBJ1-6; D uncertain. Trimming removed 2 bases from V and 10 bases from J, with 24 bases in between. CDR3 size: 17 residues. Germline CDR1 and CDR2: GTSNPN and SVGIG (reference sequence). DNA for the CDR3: TGTGCCTGGAGTTATCTCGGACTTGGCGGACTTGGGTCACCCCTCCACTTT. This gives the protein CAWSYLGLGGLGSPLHF.

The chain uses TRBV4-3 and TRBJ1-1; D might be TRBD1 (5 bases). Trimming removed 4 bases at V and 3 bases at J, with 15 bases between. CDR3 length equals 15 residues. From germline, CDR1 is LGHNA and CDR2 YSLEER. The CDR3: CASSPGGAGDTEAFF. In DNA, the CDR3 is TGCGCCAGCAGCCCGGGGGGTGCCGGGGACACTGAAGCTTTCTTT.

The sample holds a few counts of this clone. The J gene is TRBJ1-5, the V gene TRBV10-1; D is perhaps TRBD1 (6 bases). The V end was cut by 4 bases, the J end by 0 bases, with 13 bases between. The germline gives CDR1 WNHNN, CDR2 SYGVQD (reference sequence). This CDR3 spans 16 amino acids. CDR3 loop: CASSAGQLNSNQPQHF. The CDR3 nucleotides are TGCGCCAGCAGTGCGGGACAACTTAATAGCAATCAGCCCCAGCATTTT.

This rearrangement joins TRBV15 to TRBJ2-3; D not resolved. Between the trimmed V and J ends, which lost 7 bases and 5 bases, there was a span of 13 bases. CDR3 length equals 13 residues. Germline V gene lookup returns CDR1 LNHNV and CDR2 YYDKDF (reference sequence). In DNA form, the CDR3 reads TGTGCCACCACCGTTAATTCGGGAGATACGCAGTATTTT. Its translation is CATTVNSGDTQYF. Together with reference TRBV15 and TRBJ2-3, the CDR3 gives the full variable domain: DAMVIQNPRYQVTQFGKPVTLSCSQTLNHNVMYWYQQKSSQAPKLLFHYYDKDFNNEADTPDNFQSRRPNTSFCFLDIRSPGLGDTAMYLCATTVNSGDTQYFGPGTRLTVL.

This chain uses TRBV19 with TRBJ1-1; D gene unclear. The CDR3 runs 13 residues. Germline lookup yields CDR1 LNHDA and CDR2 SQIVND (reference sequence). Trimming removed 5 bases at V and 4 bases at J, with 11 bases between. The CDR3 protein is CASSSGRSTEAFF. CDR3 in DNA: TGTGCCAGTAGTTCGGGTCGCAGCACTGAAGCTTTCTTT.

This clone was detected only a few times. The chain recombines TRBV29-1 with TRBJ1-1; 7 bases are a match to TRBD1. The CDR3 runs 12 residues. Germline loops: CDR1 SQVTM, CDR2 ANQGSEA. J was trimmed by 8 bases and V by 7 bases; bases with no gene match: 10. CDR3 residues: CSAPGTVGEAFF. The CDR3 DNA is TGCAGCGCCCCCGGGACAGTAGGGGAAGCTTTCTTT. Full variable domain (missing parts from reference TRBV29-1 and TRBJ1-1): SAVISQKPSRDICQRGTSLTIQCQVDSQVTMMFWYRQQPGQSLTLIATANQGSEATYESGFVIDKFPISRPNLTFSTLTVSNMSPEDSSIYLCSAPGTVGEAFFGQGTRLTVV.

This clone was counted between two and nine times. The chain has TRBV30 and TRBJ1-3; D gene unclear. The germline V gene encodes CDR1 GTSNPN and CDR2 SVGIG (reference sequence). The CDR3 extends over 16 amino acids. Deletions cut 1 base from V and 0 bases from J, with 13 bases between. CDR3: CAWSGAEASSGNTIYF. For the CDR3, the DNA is TGTGCCTGGAGTGGGGCGGAGGCCAGCTCTGGAAACACCATATATTTT. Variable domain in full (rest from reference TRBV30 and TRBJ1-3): SQTIHQWPATLVQPVGSPLSLECTVEGTSNPNLYWYRQAAGRGLQLLFYSVGIGQISSEVPQNLSASRPQDRQFILSSKKLLLSDSGFYLCAWSGAEASSGNTIYFGEGSWLTVV.

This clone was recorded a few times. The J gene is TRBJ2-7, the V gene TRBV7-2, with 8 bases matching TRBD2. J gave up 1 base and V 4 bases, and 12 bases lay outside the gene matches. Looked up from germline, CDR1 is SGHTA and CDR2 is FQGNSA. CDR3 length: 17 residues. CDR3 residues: CASSWRRVAGISYEQYF. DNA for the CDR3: TGTGCCAGCAGCTGGCGAAGGGTAGCGGGAATTTCCTACGAGCAGTACTTC. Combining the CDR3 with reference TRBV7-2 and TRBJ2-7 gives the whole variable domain GAGVSQSPSNKVTEKGKDVELRCDPISGHTALYWYRQSLGQGLEFLIYFQGNSAPDKSGLPSDRFSAERTGGSVSTLTIQRTQQEDSAVYLCASSWRRVAGISYEQYFGPGTRLTVT.

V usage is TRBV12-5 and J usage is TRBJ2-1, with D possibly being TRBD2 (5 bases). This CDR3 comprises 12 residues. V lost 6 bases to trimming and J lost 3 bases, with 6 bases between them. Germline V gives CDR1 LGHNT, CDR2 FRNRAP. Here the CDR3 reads CASGRVYNEQFF. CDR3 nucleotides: TGTGCTAGTGGGCGGGTCTACAATGAGCAGTTCTTC. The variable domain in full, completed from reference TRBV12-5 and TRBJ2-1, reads DARVTQTPRHKVTEMGQEVTMRCQPILGHNTVFWYRQTMMQGLELLAYFRNRAPLDDSGMPKDRFSAEMPDATLATLKIQPSEPRDSAVYFCASGRVYNEQFFGPGTRLTVL.

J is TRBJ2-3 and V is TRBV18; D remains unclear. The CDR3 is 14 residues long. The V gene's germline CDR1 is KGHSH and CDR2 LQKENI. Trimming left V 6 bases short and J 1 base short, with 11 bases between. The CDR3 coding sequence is TGTGCCAGCTCCCAAATGGTAGGCACAGATACGCAGTATTTT. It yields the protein CASSQMVGTDTQYF.

CDR3 region: CASRDSGGLYNEQFF. CDR3 nucleotide sequence: TGTGCCAGCAGAGACAGCGGGGGCCTTTACAATGAGCAGTTCTTC. V usage is TRBV6-6 and J usage is TRBJ2-1; TRBD2 agrees at 8 bases. V gave up 6 bases and J gave up 4 bases; unmatched junction bases: 8. The CDR3 is 15 residues long. Per the germline V gene, CDR1 is MNHNY and CDR2 is SVGAGI (reference sequence).

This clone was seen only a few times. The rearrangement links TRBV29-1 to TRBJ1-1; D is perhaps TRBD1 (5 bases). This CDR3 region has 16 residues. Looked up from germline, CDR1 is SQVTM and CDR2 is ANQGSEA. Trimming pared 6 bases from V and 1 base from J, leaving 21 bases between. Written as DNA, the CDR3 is TGCAGCGTCACGCTGCTTTCGGGACTCCGGAACACTGAAGCTTTCTTT. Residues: CSVTLLSGLRNTEAFF.

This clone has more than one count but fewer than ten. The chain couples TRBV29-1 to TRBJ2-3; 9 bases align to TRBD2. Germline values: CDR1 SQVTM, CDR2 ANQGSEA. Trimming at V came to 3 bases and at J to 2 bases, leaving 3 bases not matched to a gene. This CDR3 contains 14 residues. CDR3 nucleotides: TGCAGCGTTGAGGGCGGGAGGGCCACAGATACGCAGTATTTT. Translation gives CSVEGGRATDTQYF.

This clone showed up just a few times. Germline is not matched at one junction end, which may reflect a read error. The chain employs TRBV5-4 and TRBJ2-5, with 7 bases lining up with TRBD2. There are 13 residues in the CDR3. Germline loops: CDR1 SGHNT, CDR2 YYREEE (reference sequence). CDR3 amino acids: CASSFLAEEAQYF. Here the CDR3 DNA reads TGTGCCAGCAGCTTTCTAGCGGAAGAGGCCCAGTACTTC.

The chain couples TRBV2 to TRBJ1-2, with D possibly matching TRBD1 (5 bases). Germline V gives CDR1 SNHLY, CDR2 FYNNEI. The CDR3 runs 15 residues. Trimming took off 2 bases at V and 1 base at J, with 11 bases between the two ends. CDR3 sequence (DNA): TGTGCCAGCAGTGAAAACGGGGGATATAACTATGGCTACACCTTC. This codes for CASSENGGYNYGYTF.

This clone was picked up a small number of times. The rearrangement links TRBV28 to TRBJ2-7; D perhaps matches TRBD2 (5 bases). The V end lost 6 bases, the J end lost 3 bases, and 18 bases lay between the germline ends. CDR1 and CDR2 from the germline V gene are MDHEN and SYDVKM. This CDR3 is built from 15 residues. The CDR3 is CASRALGTRGYEQYF. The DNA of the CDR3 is TGTGCCAGCAGGGCTTTAGGAACCCGGGGCTACGAGCAGTACTTC.

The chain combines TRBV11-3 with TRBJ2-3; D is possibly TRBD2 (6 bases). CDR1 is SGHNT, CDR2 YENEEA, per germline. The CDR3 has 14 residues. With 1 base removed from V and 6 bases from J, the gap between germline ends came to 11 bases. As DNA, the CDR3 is TGTGCCAGCAGCTTAGTTCGGGACTCCGATACGCAGTATTTT. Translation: CASSLVRDSDTQYF. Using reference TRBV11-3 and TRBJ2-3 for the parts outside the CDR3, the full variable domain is EAGVVQSPRYKIIEKKQPVAFWCNPISGHNTLYWYLQNLGQGPELLIRYENEEAVDDSQLPKDRFSAERLKGVDSTLKIQPAELGDSAVYLCASSLVRDSDTQYFGPGTRLTVL.

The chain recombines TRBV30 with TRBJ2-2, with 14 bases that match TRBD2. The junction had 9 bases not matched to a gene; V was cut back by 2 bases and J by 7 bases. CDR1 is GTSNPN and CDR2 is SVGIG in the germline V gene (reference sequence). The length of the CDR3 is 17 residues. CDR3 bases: TGTGCCTGGAGTACGGGACTAGCGGGGGCTAGGGGCGGGGAGCTGTTTTTT. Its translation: CAWSTGLAGARGGELFF. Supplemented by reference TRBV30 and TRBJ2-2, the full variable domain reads SQTIHQWPATLVQPVGSPLSLECTVEGTSNPNLYWYRQAAGRGLQLLFYSVGIGQISSEVPQNLSASRPQDRQFILSSKKLLLSDSGFYLCAWSTGLAGARGGELFFGEGSRLTVL.

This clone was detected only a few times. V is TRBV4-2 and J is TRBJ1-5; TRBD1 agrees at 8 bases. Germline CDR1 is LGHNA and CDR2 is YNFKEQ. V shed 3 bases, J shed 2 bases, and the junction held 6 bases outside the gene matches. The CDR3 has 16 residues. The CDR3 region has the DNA TGTGCCAGCAGCCACTCAGGGGGCGCCGGCAATCAGCCCCAGCATTTT. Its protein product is CASSHSGGAGNQPQHF.

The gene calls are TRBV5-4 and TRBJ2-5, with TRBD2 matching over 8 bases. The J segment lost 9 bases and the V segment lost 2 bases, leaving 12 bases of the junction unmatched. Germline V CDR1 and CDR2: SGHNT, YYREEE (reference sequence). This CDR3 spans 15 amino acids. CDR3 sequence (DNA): TGTGCCAGCAGCTTATCCCCCGGGGGGGCCGTGTCCCAGTACTTC. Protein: CASSLSPGGAVSQYF.

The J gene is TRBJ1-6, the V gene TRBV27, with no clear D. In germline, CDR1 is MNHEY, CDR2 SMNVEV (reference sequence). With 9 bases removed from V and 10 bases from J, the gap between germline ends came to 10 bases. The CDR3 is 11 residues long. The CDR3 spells CASVELSPLHF. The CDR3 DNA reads TGTGCCAGTGTCGAGTTATCACCCCTCCACTTT.

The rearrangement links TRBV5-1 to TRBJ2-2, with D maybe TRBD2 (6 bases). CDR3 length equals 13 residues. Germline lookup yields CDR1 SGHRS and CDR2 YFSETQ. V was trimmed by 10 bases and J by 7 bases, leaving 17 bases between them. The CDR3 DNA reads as TGCGCCGTCGGGACTGAGAGAAGCGGGGAGCTGTTTTTT. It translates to CAVGTERSGELFF.

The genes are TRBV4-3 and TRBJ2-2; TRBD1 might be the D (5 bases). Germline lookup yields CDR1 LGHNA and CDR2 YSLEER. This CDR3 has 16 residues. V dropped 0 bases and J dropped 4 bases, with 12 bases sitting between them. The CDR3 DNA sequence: TGCGCCAGCAGCCAAGACCCTGGGGCTGGCACCGGGGAGCTGTTTTTT. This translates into CASSQDPGAGTGELFF.

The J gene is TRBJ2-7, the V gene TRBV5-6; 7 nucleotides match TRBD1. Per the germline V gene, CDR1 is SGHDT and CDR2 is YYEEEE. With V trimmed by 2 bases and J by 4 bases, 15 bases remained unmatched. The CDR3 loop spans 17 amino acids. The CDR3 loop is CASSFGDRQGREYEQYF. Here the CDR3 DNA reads TGTGCCAGCAGCTTCGGCGACCGACAGGGACGCGAGTACGAGCAGTACTTC.

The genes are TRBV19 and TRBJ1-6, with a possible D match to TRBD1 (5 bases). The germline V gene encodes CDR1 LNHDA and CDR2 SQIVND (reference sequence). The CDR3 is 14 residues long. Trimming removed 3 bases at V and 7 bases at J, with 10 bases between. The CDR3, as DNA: TGTGCCAGTAGTATTCGGGGGGGGAATTCACCCCTCCACTTT. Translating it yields CASSIRGGNSPLHF.

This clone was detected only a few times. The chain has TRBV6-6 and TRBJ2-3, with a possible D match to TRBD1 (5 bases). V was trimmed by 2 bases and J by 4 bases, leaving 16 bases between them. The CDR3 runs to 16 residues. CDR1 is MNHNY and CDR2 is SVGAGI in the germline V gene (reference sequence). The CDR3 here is CASSYPRQQGADTQYF. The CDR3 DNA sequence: TGTGCCAGCAGTTACCCCCGGCAGCAAGGGGCAGATACGCAGTATTTT.

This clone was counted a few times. The CDR3 nucleotides read TGTGCCAGAAGCAGAAGACAGGGGGAAAATCAGCCCCAGCATTTT. Its protein is CARSRRQGENQPQHF. V is TRBV7-5 and J is TRBJ1-5; the D segment call TRBD1 is taken from the table without a DNA check. TRBV7-5 is classified as a pseudogene. CDR3 length equals 15 residues.

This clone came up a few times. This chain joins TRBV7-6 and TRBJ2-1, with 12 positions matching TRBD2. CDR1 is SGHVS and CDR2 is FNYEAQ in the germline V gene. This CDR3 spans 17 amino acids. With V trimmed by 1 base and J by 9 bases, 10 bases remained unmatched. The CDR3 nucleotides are TGTGCCAGCAGCTTAGGCTTTCCTAGCGGGGGGGCGAGTGAGCAGTTCTTC. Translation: CASSLGFPSGGASEQFF.